The TCR beta chain under discussion was sequenced for a study of shared clonotypes between healthy human individuals. About the research overall: The donor group consisted of two women and a few men, aged 18 to 49.

Details on this clone: Its antigen remains unknown.

Points from the study as a whole: Clonotype sharing among donors likely depends on sequencing depth. The study found lower generation probabilities in non-shared clonotypes than in those shared by all four donors.

The naive CD8 fraction comprised CD45RO-negative cells positively selected for CCR7 and excluded terminally differentiated effector memory CD45RA+ cells. The genomic DNA of each subset was split evenly across several immunoSEQ plates. Assay used: immunoSEQ multiplex PCR; TCRdb lists only in-frame clones, some missing. Of about 680,000 clones in the sample, around 90% were seen once. This TCR was recovered from a man in his thirties or forties in good health. Material for sequencing was naive CD8+ T cells sorted from blood.

In nucleotides, the CDR3 is TGTGCCGCAAACTCCGGGACAGCACCTGAAGCTTTCTTT. Residues: CAANSGTAPEAFF. The chain carries TRBV10-3 and TRBJ1-1, with 7 nucleotides matching TRBD1. The ends lost 11 bases at V and 6 bases at J; junction bases unmatched: 12. This CDR3 has 13 amino acids. CDR1 and CDR2 (germline): ENHRY, SYGVKD.